This T cell receptor (beta chain) was captured in a study of cytomegalovirus exposure and HLA in healthy donors. This CDR3 contains 14 residues. In germline, CDR1 is MNHEY, CDR2 SMNVEV (reference sequence). V shed 6 bases, J shed 8 bases, and the junction held 9 bases outside the gene matches. A multiplex PCR was run with 60 Vbeta primers and 13 Jbeta primers. Here immunoSEQ multiplex PCR was the method, and the copy in TCRdb shows in-frame clones only, minus some. Of over 150,000 clones detected, about four fifths appear once; the ten largest clones hold 4.8%. This receptor was obtained from a man aged 18-30 years in good health and CMV-seronegative. The chain couples TRBV27 to TRBJ1-2; TRBD1 aligns across 10 bases. Sequenced input: PBMCs. The CDR3 DNA reads as TGTGCCAGCAGGGTACCGGGACAGGGGAAGGGCTACACCTTC. As protein: CASRVPGQGKGYTF.